The entry that follows covers one TCR beta chain sequence. The V gene's germline CDR1 is SQVTM and CDR2 ANQGSEA. With 4 bases clipped from V and 7 bases from J, the junction kept 10 bases outside the gene matches. CDR3 length: 13 residues. TCRdb passed the 5' RACE reads through MiXCR, listing each CDR3 protein once. The table shows some 70,000 distinct CDR3 sequences, with 8% to 9.5% occurring only once. This sample stems from a study of early T cells in non-severe SARS-CoV-2 infection. V is TRBV29-1 and J is TRBJ2-7, with TRBD2 matching 7 bases. The receptor's source is an adult who was a healthcare worker with PCR-confirmed SARS-CoV-2 infection or an uninfected control (not recorded which). What was sequenced was whole blood. The CDR3 DNA follows: TGCAGCGTTGTTAAAGCGGGGACGGGAGAGCAGTACTTC. Translating gives CSVVKAGTGEQYF.